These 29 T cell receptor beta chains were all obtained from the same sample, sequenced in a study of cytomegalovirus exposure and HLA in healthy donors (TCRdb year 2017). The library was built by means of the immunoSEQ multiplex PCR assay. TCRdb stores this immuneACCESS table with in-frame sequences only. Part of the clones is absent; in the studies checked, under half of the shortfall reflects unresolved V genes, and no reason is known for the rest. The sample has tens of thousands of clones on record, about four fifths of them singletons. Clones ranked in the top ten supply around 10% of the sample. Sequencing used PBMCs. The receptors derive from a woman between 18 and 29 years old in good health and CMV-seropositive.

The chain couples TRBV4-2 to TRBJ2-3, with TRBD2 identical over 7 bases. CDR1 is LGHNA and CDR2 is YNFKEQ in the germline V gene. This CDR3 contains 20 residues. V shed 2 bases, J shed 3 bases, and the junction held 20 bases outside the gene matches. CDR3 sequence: CASSQSTRWDYQFPTDTQYF. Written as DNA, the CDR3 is TGTGCCAGCAGCCAATCTACTCGGTGGGACTATCAGTTTCCTACAGATACGCAGTATTTT.

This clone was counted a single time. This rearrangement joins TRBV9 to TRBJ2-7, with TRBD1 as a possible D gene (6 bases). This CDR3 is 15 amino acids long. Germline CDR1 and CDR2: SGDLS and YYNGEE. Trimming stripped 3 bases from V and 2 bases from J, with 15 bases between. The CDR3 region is CASSGGQGPTYEQYF. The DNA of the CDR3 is TGTGCCAGCAGCGGCGGGCAGGGGCCAACCTACGAGCAGTACTTC.

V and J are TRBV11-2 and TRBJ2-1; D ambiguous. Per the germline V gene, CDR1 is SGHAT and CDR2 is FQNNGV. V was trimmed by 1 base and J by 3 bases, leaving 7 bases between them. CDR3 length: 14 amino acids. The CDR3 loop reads CASSLGEVYNEQFF. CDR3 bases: TGTGCCAGCAGCTTAGGTGAGGTCTACAATGAGCAGTTCTTC.

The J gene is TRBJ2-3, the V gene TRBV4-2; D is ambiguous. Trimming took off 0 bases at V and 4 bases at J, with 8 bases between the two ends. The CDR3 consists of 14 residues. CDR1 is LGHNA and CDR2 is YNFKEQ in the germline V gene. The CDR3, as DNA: TGTGCCAGCAGCCAAGAGGTGCGCGCAGATACGCAGTATTTT. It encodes CASSQEVRADTQYF.

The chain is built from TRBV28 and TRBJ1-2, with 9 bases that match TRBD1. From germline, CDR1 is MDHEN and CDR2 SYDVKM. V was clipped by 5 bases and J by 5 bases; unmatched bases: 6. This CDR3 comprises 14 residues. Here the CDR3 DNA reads TGTGCCAGCAGTCCTGGGACAGGGAGGTATGGCTACACCTTC. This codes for CASSPGTGRYGYTF.

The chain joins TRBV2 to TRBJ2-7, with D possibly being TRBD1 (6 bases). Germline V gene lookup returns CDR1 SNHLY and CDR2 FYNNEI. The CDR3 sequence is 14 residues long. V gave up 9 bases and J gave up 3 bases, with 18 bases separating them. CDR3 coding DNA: TGTGCCAGTATAACAGGGCTAAAGATCTACGAGCAGTACTTC. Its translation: CASITGLKIYEQYF.

CDR3 residues: CASSGQGRLAFF. The CDR3 region has the DNA TGTGCCAGCAGTGGACAGGGCAGGTTGGCTTTCTTT. The rearrangement joins TRBV28 to TRBJ1-1; 8 nucleotides line up with TRBD1. Germline loops: CDR1 MDHEN, CDR2 SYDVKM. The trim removed 5 bases at V and 11 bases at J, leaving 7 bases unmatched. The CDR3 sequence is 12 residues long.

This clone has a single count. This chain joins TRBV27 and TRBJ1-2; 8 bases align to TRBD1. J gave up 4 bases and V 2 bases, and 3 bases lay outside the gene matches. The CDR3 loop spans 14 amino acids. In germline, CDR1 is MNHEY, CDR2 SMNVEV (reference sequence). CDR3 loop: CASSLGQGFYGYTF. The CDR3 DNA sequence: TGTGCCAGCAGTTTAGGACAGGGCTTCTATGGCTACACCTTC.

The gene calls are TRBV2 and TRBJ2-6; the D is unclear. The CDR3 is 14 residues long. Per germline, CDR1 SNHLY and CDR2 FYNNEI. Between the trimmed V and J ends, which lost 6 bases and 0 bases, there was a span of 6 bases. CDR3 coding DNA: TGTGCCAGCAGGGTTAGCTCTGGGGCCAACGTCCTGACTTTC. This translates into CASRVSSGANVLTF.

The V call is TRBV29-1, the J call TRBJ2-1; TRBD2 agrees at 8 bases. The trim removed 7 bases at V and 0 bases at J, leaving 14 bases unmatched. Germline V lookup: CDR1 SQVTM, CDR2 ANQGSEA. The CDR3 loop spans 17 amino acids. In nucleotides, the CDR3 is TGCAGCGCTCGAGCGGGCCGGGGGGGGAACTCCTACAATGAGCAGTTCTTC. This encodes CSARAGRGGNSYNEQFF.

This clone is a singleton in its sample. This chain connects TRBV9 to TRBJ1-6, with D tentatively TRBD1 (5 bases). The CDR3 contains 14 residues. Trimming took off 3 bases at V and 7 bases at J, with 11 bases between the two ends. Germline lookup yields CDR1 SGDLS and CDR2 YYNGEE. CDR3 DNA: TGTGCCAGCAGCGGATCAGGGTACAATTCACCCCTCCACTTT. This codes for CASSGSGYNSPLHF.

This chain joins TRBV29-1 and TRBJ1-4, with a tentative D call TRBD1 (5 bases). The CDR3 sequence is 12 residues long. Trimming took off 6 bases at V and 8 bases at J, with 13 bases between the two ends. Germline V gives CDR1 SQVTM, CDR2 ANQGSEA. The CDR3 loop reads CSVGDGGEKLFF. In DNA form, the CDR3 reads TGCAGCGTAGGGGACGGAGGGGAAAAACTGTTTTTT.

CDR3 nucleotides: TGTGCCAGCAGCTTTGGTTTGGGAGGATCCTACGAGCAGTACTTC. It translates to CASSFGLGGSYEQYF. The chain carries TRBV7-2 and TRBJ2-7; D possibly corresponds to TRBD2 (6 bases). Trimming stripped 3 bases from V and 1 base from J, with 13 bases between. The CDR3 is made up of 15 amino acids. Germline-derived CDR1 and CDR2 are SGHTA and FQGNSA.

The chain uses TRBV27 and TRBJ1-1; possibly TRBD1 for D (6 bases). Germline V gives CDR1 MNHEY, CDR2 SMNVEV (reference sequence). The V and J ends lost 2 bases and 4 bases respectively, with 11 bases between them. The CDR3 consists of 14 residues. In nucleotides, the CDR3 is TGTGCCAGCAGTTTACGGACAGAAGGCACTGAAGCTTTCTTT. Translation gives CASSLRTEGTEAFF.

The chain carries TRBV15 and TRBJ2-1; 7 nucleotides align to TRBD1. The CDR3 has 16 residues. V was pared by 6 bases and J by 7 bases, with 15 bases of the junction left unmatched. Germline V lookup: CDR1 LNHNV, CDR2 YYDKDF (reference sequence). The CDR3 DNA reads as TGTGCCACCAGGAGGATCGCCGGGACAGCGTTTAATGAGCAGTTCTTC. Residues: CATRRIAGTAFNEQFF.

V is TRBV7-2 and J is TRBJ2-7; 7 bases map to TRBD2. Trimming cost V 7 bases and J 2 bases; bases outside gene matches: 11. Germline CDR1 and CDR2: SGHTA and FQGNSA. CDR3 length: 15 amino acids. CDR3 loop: CASITRAGRPYEQYF. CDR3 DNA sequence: TGTGCCAGCATTACAAGAGCGGGAAGACCCTACGAGCAGTACTTC.

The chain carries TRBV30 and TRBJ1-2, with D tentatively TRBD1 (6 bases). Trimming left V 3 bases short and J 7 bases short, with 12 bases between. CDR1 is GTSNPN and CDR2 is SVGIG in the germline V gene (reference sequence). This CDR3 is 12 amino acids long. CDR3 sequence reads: CAWSRGAGGYTF. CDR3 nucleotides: TGTGCCTGGAGCCGGGGGGCCGGTGGCTACACCTTC.

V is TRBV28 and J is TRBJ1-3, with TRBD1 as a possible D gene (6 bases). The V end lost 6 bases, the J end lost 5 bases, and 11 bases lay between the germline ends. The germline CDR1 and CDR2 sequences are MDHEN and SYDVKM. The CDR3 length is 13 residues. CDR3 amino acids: CASREDSRNTIYF. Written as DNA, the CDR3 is TGTGCCAGCAGAGAGGACAGCAGAAACACCATATATTTT.

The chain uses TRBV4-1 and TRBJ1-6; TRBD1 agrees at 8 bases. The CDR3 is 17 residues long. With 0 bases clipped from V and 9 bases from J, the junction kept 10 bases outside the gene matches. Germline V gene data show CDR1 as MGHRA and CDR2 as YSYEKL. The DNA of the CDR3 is TGCGCCAGCAGCCAAGATCTCCCAGGGGGCAGTTTTTCACCCCTCCACTTT. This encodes CASSQDLPGGSFSPLHF.

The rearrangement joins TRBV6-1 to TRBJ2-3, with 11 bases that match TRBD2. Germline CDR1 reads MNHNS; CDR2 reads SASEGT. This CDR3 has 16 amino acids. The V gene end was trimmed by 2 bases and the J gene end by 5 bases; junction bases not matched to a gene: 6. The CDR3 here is CASSESWLAGGDTQYF. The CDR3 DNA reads TGTGCCAGCAGTGAATCCTGGCTAGCGGGGGGAGATACGCAGTATTTT.

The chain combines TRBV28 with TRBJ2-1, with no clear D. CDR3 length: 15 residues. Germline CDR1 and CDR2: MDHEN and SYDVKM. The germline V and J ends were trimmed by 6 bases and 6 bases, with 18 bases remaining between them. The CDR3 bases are TGTGCCAGCAGCCCCTCTGGGTATACGGGCAATGAGCAGTTCTTC. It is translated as CASSPSGYTGNEQFF.

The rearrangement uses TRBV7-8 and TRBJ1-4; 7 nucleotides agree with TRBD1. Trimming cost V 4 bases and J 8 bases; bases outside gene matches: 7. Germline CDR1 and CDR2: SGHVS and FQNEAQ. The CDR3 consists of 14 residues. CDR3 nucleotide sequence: TGTGCCAGCAGCTCCGACAGGGATCAGGAAAAACTGTTTTTT. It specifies CASSSDRDQEKLFF.

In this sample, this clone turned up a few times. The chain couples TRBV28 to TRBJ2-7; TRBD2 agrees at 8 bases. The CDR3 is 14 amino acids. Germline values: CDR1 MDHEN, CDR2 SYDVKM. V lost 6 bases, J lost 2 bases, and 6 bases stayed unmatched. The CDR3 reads CASSGGALAYEQYF. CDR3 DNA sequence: TGTGCCAGCAGCGGGGGGGCTCTTGCCTACGAGCAGTACTTC.

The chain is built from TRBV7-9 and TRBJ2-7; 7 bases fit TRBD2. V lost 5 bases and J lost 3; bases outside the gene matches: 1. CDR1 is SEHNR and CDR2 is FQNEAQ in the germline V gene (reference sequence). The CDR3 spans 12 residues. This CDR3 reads CASSRGDYEQYF. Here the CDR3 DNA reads TGTGCCAGCAGCCGGGGGGACTACGAGCAGTACTTC.

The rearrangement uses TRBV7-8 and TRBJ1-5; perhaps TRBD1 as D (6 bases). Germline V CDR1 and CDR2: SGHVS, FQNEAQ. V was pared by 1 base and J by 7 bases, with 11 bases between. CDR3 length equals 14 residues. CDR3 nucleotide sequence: TGTGCCAGCAGCTTAGAAGCAGGGGCACAGCCCCAGCATTTT. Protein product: CASSLEAGAQPQHF.

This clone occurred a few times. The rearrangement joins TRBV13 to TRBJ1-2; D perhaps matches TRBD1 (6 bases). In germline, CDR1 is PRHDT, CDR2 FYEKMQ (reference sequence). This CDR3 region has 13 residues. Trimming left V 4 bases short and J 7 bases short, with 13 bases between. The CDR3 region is CASSSGALFGYTF. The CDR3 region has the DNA TGTGCCAGCAGCTCAGGGGCCCTTTTTGGCTACACCTTC.

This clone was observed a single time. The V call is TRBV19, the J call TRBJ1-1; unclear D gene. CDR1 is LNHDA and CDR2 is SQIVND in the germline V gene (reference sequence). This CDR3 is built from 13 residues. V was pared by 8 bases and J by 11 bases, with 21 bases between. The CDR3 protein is CASSHINTAQAFF. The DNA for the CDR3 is TGTGCCAGTTCCCACATAAATACCGCACAGGCTTTCTTT.

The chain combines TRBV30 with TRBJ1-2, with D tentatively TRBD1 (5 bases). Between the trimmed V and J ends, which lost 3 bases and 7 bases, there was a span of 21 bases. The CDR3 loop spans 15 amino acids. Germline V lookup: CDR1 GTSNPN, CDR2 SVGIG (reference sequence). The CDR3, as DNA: TGTGCCTGGAGAGAATTTTACAGGACCCGAAGTGGCTACACCTTC. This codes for CAWREFYRTRSGYTF.

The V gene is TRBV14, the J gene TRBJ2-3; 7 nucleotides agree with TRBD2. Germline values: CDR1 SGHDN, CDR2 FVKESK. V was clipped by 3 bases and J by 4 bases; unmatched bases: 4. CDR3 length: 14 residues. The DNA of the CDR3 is TGTGCCAGCAGCCAGACCCGGGGGGCAGATACGCAGTATTTT. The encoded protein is CASSQTRGADTQYF.